The 21 T cell receptor beta chains in this list originate from one sample, sequenced in a study of early T cells in non-severe SARS-CoV-2 infection listed by TCRdb under 2021. Libraries were built with 5' RACE. This sample was sequenced with a NextSeq 500. TCRdb redid the processing of the public reads, applying fastp at Q25 and MiXCR, and retained in-frame beta chains. When rows share a CDR3 protein, they turn into one entry using the most common DNA and genes. A total of tens of thousands of distinct CDR3 sequences appear in this sample, 9% to 15% of them only once. In total, the top ten clones hold about 1.7% of the sample. Sequenced: whole blood. Source of these receptors: an adult who was a healthcare worker with PCR-confirmed SARS-CoV-2 infection or an uninfected control (not recorded which).

This clonotype was observed a handful of times. This sequence joins TRBV11-2 and TRBJ2-3; D gene uncertain. Germline CDR1 SGHAT, CDR2 FQNNGV. The CDR3 is made up of 12 amino acids. The germline V and J ends were trimmed by 4 bases and 2 bases, with 4 bases remaining between them. The CDR3 sequence is CASSSYTDTQYF. As DNA, the CDR3 is TGTGCCAGCAGCTCCTACACAGATACGCAGTATTTT.

This clonotype was counted a few times. This chain links TRBV12-3 or TRBV12-4 with TRBJ1-1, with D hard to call. The CDR3 totals 16 residues. Trimming shortened V by 5 bases and J by 0 bases, and 16 bases separated the two germline ends. The CDR3 DNA sequence: TGTGCCAGCAGTCAGTGGAGAGGGCCGGTGAACACTGAAGCTTTCTTT. It encodes CASSQWRGPVNTEAFF.

This chain uses TRBV5-5 with TRBJ1-2; 10 bases are a match to TRBD1. Germline values: CDR1 SGHKS, CDR2 YYEKEE (reference sequence). The CDR3 has 15 residues. The V and J ends lost 3 bases and 4 bases, in that order; junction bases with no gene match: 6. In DNA, the CDR3 is TGTGCCAGCAGCTCAAGCGGACAGGGGGGCTATGGCTACACCTTC. This gives the protein CASSSSGQGGYGYTF.

J is TRBJ1-2 and V is TRBV30; D is perhaps TRBD1 (6 bases). V was cut by 1 base and J by 2 bases, with 8 bases left in between. CDR1 is GTSNPN and CDR2 is SVGIG in the germline V gene (reference sequence). The CDR3 runs 13 residues. CDR3 loop: CAWSDGQNYGYTF. CDR3 DNA sequence: TGTGCCTGGAGTGACGGACAGAACTATGGCTACACCTTC.

This clonotype came up many times. The rearrangement uses TRBV29-1 and TRBJ2-1; 12 bases agree with TRBD2. CDR3 length equals 14 residues. Germline V lookup: CDR1 SQVTM, CDR2 ANQGSEA. With 6 bases clipped from V and 10 bases from J, the junction kept 10 bases outside the gene matches. The CDR3 DNA is TGCAGCGTCCCCGGGACTAGCGGGTATTCCGAGCAGTTCTTC. Amino acid sequence: CSVPGTSGYSEQFF.

This clonotype was picked up a small number of times. V gene TRBV7-9 combines with J gene TRBJ1-1; a weak D match, TRBD1 (6 bases). Trimming stripped 3 bases from V and 5 bases from J, with 13 bases between. The V gene's germline CDR1 is SEHNR and CDR2 FQNEAQ (reference sequence). The CDR3 covers 14 residues. The CDR3 loop is CASSFSGAGTEAFF. In DNA, the CDR3 is TGTGCCAGCAGCTTCTCAGGGGCTGGGACTGAAGCTTTCTTT.

The rearrangement uses TRBV10-3 and TRBJ1-1; 7 nucleotides line up with TRBD1. The germline gives CDR1 ENHRY, CDR2 SYGVKD. Trimming at V came to 8 bases and at J to 3 bases, leaving 6 bases not matched to a gene. The CDR3 has 13 residues. This CDR3 reads CAIVDREDTEAFF. The CDR3 region has the DNA TGTGCCATCGTCGACAGGGAAGACACTGAAGCTTTCTTT.

This chain connects TRBV9 to TRBJ2-2; 13 bases fit TRBD2. V shed 0 bases and J 5 bases; nucleotides not matched to a gene: 4. Germline CDR1 SGDLS, CDR2 YYNGEE. This CDR3 has 17 amino acids. The CDR3 loop reads CASSVEGLAGRTGELFF. CDR3 bases: TGTGCCAGCAGCGTAGAGGGACTAGCGGGGAGGACCGGGGAGCTGTTTTTT.

This clonotype has more than one count but fewer than ten. This sequence joins TRBV2 and TRBJ1-1; TRBD1 might be the D (6 bases). The length of the CDR3 is 12 residues. CDR1 is SNHLY and CDR2 is FYNNEI in the germline V gene. V lost 7 bases and J lost 5, with 11 bases in between. The CDR3 reads CASKQGNTEAFF. The CDR3, as DNA: TGTGCCAGCAAACAGGGTAATACTGAAGCTTTCTTT.

This clonotype was counted between two and nine times. This chain joins TRBV13 and TRBJ2-3, with TRBD2 matching over 9 bases. The CDR3 consists of 15 residues. V lost 3 bases and J lost 4; bases outside the gene matches: 5. Germline V lookup: CDR1 PRHDT, CDR2 FYEKMQ (reference sequence). In nucleotides, the CDR3 is TGTGCCAGCAGCTTGGCGGGGGGGCCTTCAGATACGCAGTATTTT. This sequence encodes CASSLAGGPSDTQYF.

This chain links TRBV12-3 or TRBV12-4 with TRBJ1-1; TRBD1 might be the D (5 bases). The CDR3 spans 14 residues. The germline V and J ends were trimmed by 2 bases and 6 bases, with 13 bases remaining between them. CDR3 amino acids: CASSLKGPHPEAFF. The CDR3 bases are TGTGCCAGCAGTTTAAAGGGGCCGCACCCTGAAGCTTTCTTT.

This clonotype was detected many times. The chain links TRBV2 to TRBJ2-2; possibly TRBD1 for D (5 bases). This CDR3 region has 13 residues. The V end lost 11 bases, the J end lost 2 bases, and 12 bases lay between the germline ends. The germline CDR1 and CDR2 sequences are SNHLY and FYNNEI. The CDR3 DNA reads TGTGCCTGGGGCGGCAAAAACACCGGGGAGCTGTTTTTT. It is translated as CAWGGKNTGELFF.

Only one count was recorded for this clonotype. This chain joins TRBV20-1 and TRBJ2-1, with a possible D match to TRBD2 (6 bases). CDR3 length equals 15 residues. CDR1 and CDR2 (germline): DFQATT, SNEGSKA (reference sequence). V shed 5 bases and J shed 2 bases, with 16 bases lying between them. In DNA form, the CDR3 reads TGCAGTGCTGCATCCCGGGAGCGGACCTACAATGAGCAGTTCTTC. It specifies CSAASRERTYNEQFF.

The rearrangement links TRBV9 to TRBJ2-1; D ambiguous. Trimming shortened V by 4 bases and J by 6 bases, and 8 bases separated the two germline ends. The CDR3 runs 12 residues. Germline values: CDR1 SGDLS, CDR2 YYNGEE. CDR3 sequence (DNA): TGTGCCAGCAGCTCCCCGCTCAATGAGCAGTTCTTC. This codes for CASSSPLNEQFF.

This clonotype was counted ten times or more. This chain connects TRBV6-6 to TRBJ1-1; D ambiguous. V lost 2 bases to trimming and J lost 7 bases, with 8 bases between them. This CDR3 is 12 amino acids long. The germline V gene has CDR1 MNHNY and CDR2 SVGAGI (reference sequence). The CDR3 loop is CASSYRIGEAFF. In nucleotides, the CDR3 is TGTGCCAGCAGTTACCGAATAGGTGAAGCTTTCTTT.

This clonotype has a count of ten or more. This chain connects TRBV11-1 to TRBJ2-1, with TRBD2 matching 7 bases. Germline CDR1 and CDR2: SGHAT and FQDESV (reference sequence). The CDR3 loop spans 15 amino acids. Losses at the gene ends were 5 bases for V and 1 base for J; bases not matched to a gene: 5. CDR3 nucleotide sequence: TGTGCCAGCAGCCTATTCGGGGGGTCCTACAATGAGCAGTTCTTC. Translating it yields CASSLFGGSYNEQFF.

In this sample, this clonotype turned up many times. This chain uses TRBV7-2 with TRBJ1-2; tentative D call: TRBD1 (5 bases). V shed 4 bases and J shed 0 bases, with 21 bases lying between them. This CDR3 is 18 amino acids long. Germline lookup yields CDR1 SGHTA and CDR2 FQGNSA. CDR3: CASSSRPGRGATNYGYTF. The CDR3 nucleotides read TGTGCCAGCAGCTCCCGTCCGGGGAGGGGAGCTACTAACTATGGCTACACCTTC.

This chain uses TRBV6-2 or TRBV6-3 with TRBJ2-7; 8 bases align to TRBD1. V lost 5 bases and J lost 7; bases outside the gene matches: 13. Germline V CDR1 and CDR2: MNHEY, SVGEGT. The CDR3 has 15 residues. The CDR3 loop reads CASSPFGTGGSEQYF. The CDR3 nucleotides are TGTGCCAGCAGTCCCTTCGGGACAGGTGGAAGTGAGCAGTACTTC.

The chain recombines TRBV29-1 with TRBJ1-1, with 7 bases fitting TRBD1. The CDR3 loop spans 10 amino acids. With V trimmed by 6 bases and J by 8 bases, 3 bases remained unmatched. The V gene's germline CDR1 is SQVTM and CDR2 ANQGSEA. DNA of the CDR3: TGCAGCGTGGGACAGCTAGAAGCTTTCTTT. Amino acids: CSVGQLEAFF.

This clonotype was observed at least ten times. The chain employs TRBV12-3 or TRBV12-4 and TRBJ1-1; 7 bases line up with TRBD1. V gave up 5 bases and J gave up 1 base; unmatched junction bases: 4. The CDR3 covers 14 residues. This chain's CDR3 is CASSLRDRNTEAFF. CDR3 DNA: TGTGCCAGCAGTCTTAGGGACAGGAACACTGAAGCTTTCTTT.

This clonotype appeared a few times. This chain links TRBV7-2 with TRBJ2-7; D is perhaps TRBD1 or TRBD2 (5 bases each). Germline loops: CDR1 SGHTA, CDR2 FQGNSA. V lost 0 bases and J lost 2, with 11 bases in between. CDR3 length: 15 amino acids. As DNA, the CDR3 is TGTGCCAGCAGCTTAGCCGGGACCCCGACCTACGAGCAGTACTTC. Encoded protein: CASSLAGTPTYEQYF.